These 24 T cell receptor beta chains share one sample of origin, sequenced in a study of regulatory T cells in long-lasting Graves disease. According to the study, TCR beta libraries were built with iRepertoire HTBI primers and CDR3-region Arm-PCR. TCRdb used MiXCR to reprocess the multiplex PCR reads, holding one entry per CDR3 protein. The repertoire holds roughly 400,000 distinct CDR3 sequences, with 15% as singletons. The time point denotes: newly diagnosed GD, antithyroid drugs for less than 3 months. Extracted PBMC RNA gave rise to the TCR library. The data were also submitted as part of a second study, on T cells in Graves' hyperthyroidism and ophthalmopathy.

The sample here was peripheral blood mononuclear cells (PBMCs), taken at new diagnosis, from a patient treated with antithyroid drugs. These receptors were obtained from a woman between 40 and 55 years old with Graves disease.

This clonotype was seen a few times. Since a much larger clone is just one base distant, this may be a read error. The CDR3 bases are TGTGCCAGCAATTCACGGGGTAGCGGGACCGAGCAGTACTTC. This encodes CASNSRGSGTEQYF. This chain uses TRBV27 with TRBJ2-7; 8 bases map to TRBD2. The CDR3 spans 14 residues. Germline V gene sequence: CDR1 MNHEY, CDR2 SMNVEV (reference sequence). V lost 7 bases and J lost 6; bases outside the gene matches: 11.

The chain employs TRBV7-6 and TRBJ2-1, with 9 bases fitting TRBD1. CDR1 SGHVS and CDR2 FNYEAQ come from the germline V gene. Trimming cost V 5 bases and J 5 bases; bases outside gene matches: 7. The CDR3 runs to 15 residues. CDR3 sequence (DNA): TGTGCCAGCAGCCCAGTCCGGACAGGGGACAATGAGCAGTTCTTC. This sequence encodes CASSPVRTGDNEQFF.

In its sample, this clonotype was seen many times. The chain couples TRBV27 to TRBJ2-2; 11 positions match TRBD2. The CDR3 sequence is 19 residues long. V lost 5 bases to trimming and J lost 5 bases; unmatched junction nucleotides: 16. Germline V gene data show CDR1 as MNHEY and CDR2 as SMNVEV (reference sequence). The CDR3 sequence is CASSPQLGTSGDWTGELFF. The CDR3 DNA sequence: TGTGCCAGCAGTCCACAGCTCGGGACTAGCGGAGATTGGACCGGGGAGCTGTTTTTT.

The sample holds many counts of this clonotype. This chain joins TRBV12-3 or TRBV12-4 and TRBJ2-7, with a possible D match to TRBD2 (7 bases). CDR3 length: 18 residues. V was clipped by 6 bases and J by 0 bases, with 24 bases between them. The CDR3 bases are TGTGCCAGCAGCCTCCAGGGGCTAGCGGATTTCAGCTCCTACGAGCAGTACTTC. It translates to CASSLQGLADFSSYEQYF.

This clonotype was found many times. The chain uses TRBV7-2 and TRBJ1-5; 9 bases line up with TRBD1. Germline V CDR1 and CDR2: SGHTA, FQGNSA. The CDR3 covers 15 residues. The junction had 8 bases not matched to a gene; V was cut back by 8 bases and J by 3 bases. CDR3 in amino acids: CASPPGDRDNQPQHF. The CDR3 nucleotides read TGTGCCAGCCCACCAGGGGACAGGGACAATCAGCCCCAGCATTTT.

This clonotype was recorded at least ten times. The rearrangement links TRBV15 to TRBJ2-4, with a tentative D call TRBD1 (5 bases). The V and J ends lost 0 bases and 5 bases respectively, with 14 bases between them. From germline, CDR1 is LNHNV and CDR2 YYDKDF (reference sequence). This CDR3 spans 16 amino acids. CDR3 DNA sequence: TGTGCCACCAGCAGAGAGATGGGCAGGGTACAAAACATTCAGTACTTC. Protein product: CATSREMGRVQNIQYF.

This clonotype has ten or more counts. The CDR3 nucleotides read TGTGCCAGCGGAAGAACCGGAGACATACTTCGCGAGCAGTACTTC. Translated: CASGRTGDILREQYF. The chain recombines TRBV11-2 with TRBJ2-7; D is ambiguous. V was pared by 8 bases and J by 6 bases, with 23 bases between. Germline CDR1 reads SGHAT; CDR2 reads FQNNGV. CDR3 length: 15 residues.

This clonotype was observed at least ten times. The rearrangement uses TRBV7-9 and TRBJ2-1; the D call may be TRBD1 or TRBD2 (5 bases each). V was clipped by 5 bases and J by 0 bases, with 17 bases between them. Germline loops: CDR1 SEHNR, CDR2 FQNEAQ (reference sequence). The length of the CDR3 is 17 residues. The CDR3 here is CASSPRVGTSSYNEQFF. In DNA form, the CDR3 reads TGTGCCAGCAGCCCCCGGGTGGGGACGAGCTCCTACAATGAGCAGTTCTTC.

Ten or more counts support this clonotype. The CDR3, as DNA: TGTGCCAGCAGCTTAGCGCTGGGACATCCTGGAGGAGGACACACAGATACGCAGTATTTT. It translates to CASSLALGHPGGGHTDTQYF. The chain has TRBV7-8 and TRBJ2-3; D may be TRBD1 (6 bases). CDR1 is SGHVS and CDR2 is FQNEAQ in the germline V gene. Trimming left V 0 bases short and J 2 bases short, with 24 bases between. This CDR3 region has 20 residues. The variable domain in full, with the rest retrieved from reference TRBV7-8 and TRBJ2-3, is GAGVSQSPRYKVAKRGQDVALRCDPISGHVSLFWYQQALGQGPEFLTYFQNEAQLDKSGLPSDRFFAERPEGSVSTLKIQRTQQEDSAVYLCASSLALGHPGGGHTDTQYFGPGTRLTVL.

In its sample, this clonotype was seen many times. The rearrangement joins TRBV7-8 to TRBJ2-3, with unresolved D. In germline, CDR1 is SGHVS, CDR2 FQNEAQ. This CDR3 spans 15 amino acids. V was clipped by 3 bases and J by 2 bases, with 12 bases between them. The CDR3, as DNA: TGTGCCAGCAGCTTGGAGAGGCAGGCCACAGATACGCAGTATTTT. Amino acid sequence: CASSLERQATDTQYF. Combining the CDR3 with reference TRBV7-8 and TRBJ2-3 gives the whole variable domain GAGVSQSPRYKVAKRGQDVALRCDPISGHVSLFWYQQALGQGPEFLTYFQNEAQLDKSGLPSDRFFAERPEGSVSTLKIQRTQQEDSAVYLCASSLERQATDTQYFGPGTRLTVL.

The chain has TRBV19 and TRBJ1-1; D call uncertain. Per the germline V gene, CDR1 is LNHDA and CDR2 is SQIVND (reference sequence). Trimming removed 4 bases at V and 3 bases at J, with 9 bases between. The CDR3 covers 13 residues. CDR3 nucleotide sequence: TGTGCCAGTAGTACGGGGATTCACACTGAAGCTTTCTTT. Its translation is CASSTGIHTEAFF.

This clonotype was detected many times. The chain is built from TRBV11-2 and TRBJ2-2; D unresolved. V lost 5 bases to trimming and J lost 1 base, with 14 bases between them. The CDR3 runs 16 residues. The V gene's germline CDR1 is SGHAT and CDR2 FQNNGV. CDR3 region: CASSSNRLWNTGELFF. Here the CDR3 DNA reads TGTGCCAGCAGCAGCAACCGACTCTGGAACACCGGGGAGCTGTTTTTT.

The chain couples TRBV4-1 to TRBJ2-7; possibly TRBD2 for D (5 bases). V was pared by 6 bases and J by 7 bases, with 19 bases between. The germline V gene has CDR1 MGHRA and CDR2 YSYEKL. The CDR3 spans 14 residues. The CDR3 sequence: CASRSLAALGEQYF. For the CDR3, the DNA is TGCGCCAGCAGGTCTCTAGCAGCCCTCGGAGAGCAGTACTTC.

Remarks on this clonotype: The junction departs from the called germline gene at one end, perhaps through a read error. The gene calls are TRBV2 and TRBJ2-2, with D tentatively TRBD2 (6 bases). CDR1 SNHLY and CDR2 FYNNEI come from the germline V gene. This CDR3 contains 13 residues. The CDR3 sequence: CASSSTNTGGLFF. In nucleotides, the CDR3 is TGTGCCAGCAGTTCGACGAACACCGGGGGGCTGTTTTTT.

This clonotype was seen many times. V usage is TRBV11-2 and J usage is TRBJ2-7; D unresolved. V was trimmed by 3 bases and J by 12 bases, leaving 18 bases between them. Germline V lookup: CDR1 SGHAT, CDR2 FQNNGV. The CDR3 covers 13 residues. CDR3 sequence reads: CASSLGHRSTGYF. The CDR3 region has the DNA TGTGCCAGCAGCTTGGGTCATCGCTCAACGGGGTACTTC.

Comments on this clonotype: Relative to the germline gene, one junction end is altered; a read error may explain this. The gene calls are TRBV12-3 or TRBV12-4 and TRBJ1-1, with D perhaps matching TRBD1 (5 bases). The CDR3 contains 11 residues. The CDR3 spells CASSPGTGAFF. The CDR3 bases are TGTGCCAGCAGTCCCGGGACTGGAGCTTTCTTT.

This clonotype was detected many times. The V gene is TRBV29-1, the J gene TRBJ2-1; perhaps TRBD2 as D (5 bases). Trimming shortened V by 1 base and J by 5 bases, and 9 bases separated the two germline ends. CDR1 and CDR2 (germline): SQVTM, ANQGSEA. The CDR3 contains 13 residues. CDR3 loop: CSVEVWENNEQFF. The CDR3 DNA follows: TGCAGCGTTGAAGTCTGGGAGAACAATGAGCAGTTCTTC.

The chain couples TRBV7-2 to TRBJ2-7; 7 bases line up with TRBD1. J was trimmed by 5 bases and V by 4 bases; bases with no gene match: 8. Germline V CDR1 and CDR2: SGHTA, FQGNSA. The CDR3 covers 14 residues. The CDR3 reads CASSYADRVNEQYF. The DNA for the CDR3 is TGTGCCAGCAGCTATGCCGACAGGGTGAACGAGCAGTACTTC.

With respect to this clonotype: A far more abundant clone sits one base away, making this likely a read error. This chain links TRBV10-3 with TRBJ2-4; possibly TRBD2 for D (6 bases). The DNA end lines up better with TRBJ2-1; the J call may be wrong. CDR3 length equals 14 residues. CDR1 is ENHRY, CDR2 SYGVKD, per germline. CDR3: CAISERGSSDGQFF. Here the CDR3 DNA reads TGTGCCATCAGTGAGCGGGGGAGTAGTGATGGGCAGTTCTTC.

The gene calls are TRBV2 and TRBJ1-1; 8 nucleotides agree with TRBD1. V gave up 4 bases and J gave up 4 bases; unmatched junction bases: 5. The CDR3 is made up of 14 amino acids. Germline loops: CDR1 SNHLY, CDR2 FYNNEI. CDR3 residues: CASSVGQGATEAFF. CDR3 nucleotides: TGTGCCAGCAGTGTAGGACAGGGCGCCACTGAAGCTTTCTTT.

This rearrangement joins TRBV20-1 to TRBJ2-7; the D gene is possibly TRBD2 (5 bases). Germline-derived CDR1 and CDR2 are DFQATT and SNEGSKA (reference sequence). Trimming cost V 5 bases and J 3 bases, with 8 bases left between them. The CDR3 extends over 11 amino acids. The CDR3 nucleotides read TGCAGTGCTCTCCGGGGCTACGAGCAGTACTTC. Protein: CSALRGYEQYF.

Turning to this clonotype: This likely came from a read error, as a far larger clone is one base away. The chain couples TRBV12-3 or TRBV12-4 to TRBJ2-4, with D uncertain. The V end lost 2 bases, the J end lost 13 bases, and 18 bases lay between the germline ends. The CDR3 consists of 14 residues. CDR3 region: CASSLSALVDEQYF. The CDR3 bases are TGTGCCAGCAGTTTAAGCGCGTTGGTTGATGAGCAGTACTTC.

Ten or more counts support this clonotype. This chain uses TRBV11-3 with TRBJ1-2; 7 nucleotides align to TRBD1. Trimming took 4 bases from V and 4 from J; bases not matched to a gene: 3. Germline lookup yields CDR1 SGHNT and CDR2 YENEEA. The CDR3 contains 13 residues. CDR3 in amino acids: CASSSGTVYGYTF. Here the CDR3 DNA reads TGTGCCAGCAGCTCTGGGACAGTCTATGGCTACACCTTC.

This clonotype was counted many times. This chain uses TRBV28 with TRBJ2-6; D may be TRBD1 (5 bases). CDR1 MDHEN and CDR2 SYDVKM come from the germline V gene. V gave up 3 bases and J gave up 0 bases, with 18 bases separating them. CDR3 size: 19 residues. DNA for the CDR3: TGTGCCAGCAGTTTGGGTTTGGTCAGGGTGTACTCTGGGGCCAACGTCCTGACTTTC. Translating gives CASSLGLVRVYSGANVLTF.